The sequence of this T cell receptor (beta chain) was determined in a study of cytomegalovirus exposure and HLA in healthy donors. The wider study: A prior study identified 100 million to 130 million unique TCR beta sequences from roughly 170 million T cells. Regarding the study as a whole: As a later analysis revealed, the rate of TCR association differed by HLA locus, with DRB1 most and HLA-C fewest. Within an earlier analysis, most TCR beta V segments proved productive either about 87% or about 30% of the time. Follow-up analysis later connected one missense variant in DCLRE1C with trimming of TCR beta V- and J-genes.

The germline gives CDR1 ENHRY, CDR2 SYGVKD. V was pared by 3 bases and J by 3 bases, with 12 bases between. There are 14 residues in the CDR3. Note on this clone: The antigen remains unidentified.

In the PCR, 60 Vbeta and 13 Jbeta primers were used. The protocol was immunoSEQ multiplex PCR, while the TCRdb copy is restricted to in-frame clones and leaves out a portion. This sample has about 140,000 clones, with less than 80% found just once. The sequence was collected from a woman between 45 and 65 years old in good health and CMV-seropositive. The chain links TRBV10-3 to TRBJ2-7, with no clear D. The specimen was PBMCs. CDR3 DNA sequence: TGTGCCATCAGTGAATTTGGCATCAGCTACGAGCAGTACTTC. Protein: CAISEFGISYEQYF.